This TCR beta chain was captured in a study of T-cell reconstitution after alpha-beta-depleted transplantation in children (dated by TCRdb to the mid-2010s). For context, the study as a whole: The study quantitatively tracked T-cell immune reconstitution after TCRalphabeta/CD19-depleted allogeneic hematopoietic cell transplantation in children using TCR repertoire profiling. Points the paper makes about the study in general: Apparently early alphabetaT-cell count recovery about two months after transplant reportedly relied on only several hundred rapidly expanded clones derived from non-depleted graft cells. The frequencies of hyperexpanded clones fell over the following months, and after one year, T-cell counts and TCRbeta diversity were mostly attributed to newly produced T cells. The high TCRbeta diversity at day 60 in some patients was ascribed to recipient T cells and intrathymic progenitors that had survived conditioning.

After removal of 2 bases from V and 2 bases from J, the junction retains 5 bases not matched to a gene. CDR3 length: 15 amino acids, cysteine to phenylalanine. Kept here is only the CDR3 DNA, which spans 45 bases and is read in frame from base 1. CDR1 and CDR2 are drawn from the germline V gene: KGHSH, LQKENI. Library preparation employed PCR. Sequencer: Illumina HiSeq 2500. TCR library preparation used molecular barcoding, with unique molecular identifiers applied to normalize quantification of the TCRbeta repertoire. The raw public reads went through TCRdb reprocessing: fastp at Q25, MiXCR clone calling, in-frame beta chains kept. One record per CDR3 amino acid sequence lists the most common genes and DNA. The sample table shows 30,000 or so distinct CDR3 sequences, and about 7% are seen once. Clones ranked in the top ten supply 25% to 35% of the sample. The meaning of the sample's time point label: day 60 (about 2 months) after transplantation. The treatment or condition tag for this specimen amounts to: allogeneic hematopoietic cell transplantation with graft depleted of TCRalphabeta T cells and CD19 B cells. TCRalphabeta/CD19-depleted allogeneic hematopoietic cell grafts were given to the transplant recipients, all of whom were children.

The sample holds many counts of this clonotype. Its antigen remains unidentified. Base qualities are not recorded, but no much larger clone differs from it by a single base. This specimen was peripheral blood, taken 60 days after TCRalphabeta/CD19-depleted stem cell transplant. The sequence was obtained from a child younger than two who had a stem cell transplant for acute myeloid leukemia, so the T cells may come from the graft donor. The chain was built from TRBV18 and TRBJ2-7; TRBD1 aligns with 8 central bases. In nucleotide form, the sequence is TGTGCCAGCTCACCATCGGGACAGGCGACCTACGAGCAGTACTTC. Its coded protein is CASSPSGQATYEQYF.